The 2 T cell receptor beta chains below come from one sample, sequenced in a study of response to subunit inactivated influenza vaccine (dated by TCRdb to the late 2010s). The library was built by means of RT-PCR. TCRdb records Illumina HiSeq 2500 as the sequencer. Clones were called with MiXCR by TCRdb after fastp trimmed the public reads at Q25, and only in-frame beta chains were retained. Every distinct CDR3 protein forms one entry, paired with its most common genes and DNA. This sample holds 650,000 to 800,000 distinct CDR3 sequences; approximately 15% were observed only once. The biggest ten clones account for less than 7% of the sample. The starting material was PBMCs from blood, obtained approximately 15 days before vaccination. These receptors came from a man in his fifties or sixties who received an inactivated influenza vaccine. Donor details come from another sample of the same person, matched by shared clones.

This clonotype was seen ten or more times. The V gene is TRBV5-1, the J gene TRBJ2-3; 9 bases align to TRBD1. V lost 2 bases and J lost 6; bases outside the gene matches: 7. The CDR3 contains 15 residues. The germline V gene has CDR1 SGHRS and CDR2 YFSETQ. CDR3 bases: TGCGCCAGCAGCTTTGGGACAGGGAACACGGATACGCAGTATTTT. As protein: CASSFGTGNTDTQYF.

This clonotype came up a few times. The rearrangement uses TRBV5-6 and TRBJ2-5; TRBD1 aligns across 8 bases. The CDR3 sequence is 16 residues long. CDR1 and CDR2 from the germline V gene are SGHDT and YYEEEE. V lost 0 bases to trimming and J lost 5 bases; unmatched junction nucleotides: 9. The DNA for the CDR3 is TGTGCCAGCAGCTTGGAGGGACAGGCAGGCTGGGAGACCCAGTACTTC. Its translation: CASSLEGQAGWETQYF.